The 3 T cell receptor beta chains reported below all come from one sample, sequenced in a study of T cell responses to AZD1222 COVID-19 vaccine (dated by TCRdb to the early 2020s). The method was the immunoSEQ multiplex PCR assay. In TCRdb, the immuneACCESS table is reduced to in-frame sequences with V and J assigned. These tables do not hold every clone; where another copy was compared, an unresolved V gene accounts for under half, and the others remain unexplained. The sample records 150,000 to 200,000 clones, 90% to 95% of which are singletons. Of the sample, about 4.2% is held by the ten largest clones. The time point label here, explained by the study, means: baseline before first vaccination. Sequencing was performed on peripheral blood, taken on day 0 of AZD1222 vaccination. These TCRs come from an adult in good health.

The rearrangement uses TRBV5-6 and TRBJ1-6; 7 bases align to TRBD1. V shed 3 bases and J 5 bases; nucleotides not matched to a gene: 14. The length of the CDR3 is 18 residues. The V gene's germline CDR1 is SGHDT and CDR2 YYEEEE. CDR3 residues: CASSSGQWRALNNSPLHF. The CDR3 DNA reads TGTGCCAGCAGCTCGGGACAGTGGAGGGCCCTAAATAATTCACCCCTCCACTTT.

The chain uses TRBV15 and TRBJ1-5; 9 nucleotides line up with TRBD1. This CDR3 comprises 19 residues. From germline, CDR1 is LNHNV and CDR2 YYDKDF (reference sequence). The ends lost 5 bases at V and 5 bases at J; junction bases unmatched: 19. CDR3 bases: TGTGCCACCAGCGCAAGACCGGGACAGGGAATTTACGGGGATCAGCCCCAGCATTTT. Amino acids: CATSARPGQGIYGDQPQHF.

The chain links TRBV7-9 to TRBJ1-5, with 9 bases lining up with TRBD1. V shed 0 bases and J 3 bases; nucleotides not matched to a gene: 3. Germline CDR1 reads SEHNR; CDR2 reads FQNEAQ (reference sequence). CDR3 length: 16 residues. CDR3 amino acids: CASSLAGTGNNQPQHF. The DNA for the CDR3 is TGTGCCAGCAGCTTAGCCGGGACAGGGAACAATCAGCCCCAGCATTTT.